The T cell receptor beta chain described here comes from a study of shared T cell receptors in the human thymus. The protocol was immunoSEQ multiplex PCR, while the TCRdb copy is restricted to in-frame clones and leaves out a portion. The sample has 550,000 to 800,000 clones, approximately 85% seen once. CDR3 size: 15 residues. Germline assignment: CDR1 SGHRS and CDR2 YFSETQ. The V and J ends lost 0 bases and 1 base respectively, with 8 bases between them. This sample was shared with a second study, whose subject was human thymus T cells. That paper adds: Thymic tissue was derived from resections collected during corrective heart surgery.

Sequenced sample: thymocytes. The clonotype was recovered from a girl less than two years old with a congenital heart defect. The J gene is TRBJ1-5, the V gene TRBV5-1, with D unresolved. In nucleotides, the CDR3 is TGCGCCAGCAGCTTGGCCACGGGGAGCAATCAGCCCCAGCATTTT. Protein: CASSLATGSNQPQHF. Complete variable domain (other parts from reference TRBV5-1 and TRBJ1-5): KAGVTQTPRYLIKTRGQQVTLSCSPISGHRSVSWYQQTPGQGLQFLFEYFSETQRNKGNFPGRFSGRQFSNSRSEMNVSTLELGDSALYLCASSLATGSNQPQHFGDGTRLSIL.